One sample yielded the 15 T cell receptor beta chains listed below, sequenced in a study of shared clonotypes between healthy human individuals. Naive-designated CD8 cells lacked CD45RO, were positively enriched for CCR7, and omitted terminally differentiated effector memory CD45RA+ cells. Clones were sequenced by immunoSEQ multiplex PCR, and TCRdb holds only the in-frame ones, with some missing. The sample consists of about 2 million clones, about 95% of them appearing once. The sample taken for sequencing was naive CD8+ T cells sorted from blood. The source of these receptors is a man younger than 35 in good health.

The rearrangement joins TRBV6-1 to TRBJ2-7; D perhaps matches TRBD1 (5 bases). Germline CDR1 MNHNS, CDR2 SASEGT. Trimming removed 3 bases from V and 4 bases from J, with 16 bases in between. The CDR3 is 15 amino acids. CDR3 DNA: TGTGCCAGCAGTGAGCTACAGGTGGATTGGTACGAGCAGTACTTC. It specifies CASSELQVDWYEQYF.

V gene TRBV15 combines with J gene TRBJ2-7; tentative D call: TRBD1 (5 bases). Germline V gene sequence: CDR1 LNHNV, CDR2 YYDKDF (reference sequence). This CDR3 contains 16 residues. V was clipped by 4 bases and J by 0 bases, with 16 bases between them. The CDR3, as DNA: TGTGCCACCAGCACCTTCCCCCGGACAACCTCCTACGAGCAGTACTTC. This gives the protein CATSTFPRTTSYEQYF.

The CDR3 coding sequence is TGTGCCTGCGAGGGGTACTCTGGAAACACCATATATTTT. Its protein is CACEGYSGNTIYF. The rearrangement uses TRBV30 and TRBJ1-3; a weak D match, TRBD1 (5 bases). The CDR3 length is 13 residues. Germline V gives CDR1 GTSNPN, CDR2 SVGIG (reference sequence). The V and J ends lost 6 bases and 0 bases respectively, with 9 bases between them.

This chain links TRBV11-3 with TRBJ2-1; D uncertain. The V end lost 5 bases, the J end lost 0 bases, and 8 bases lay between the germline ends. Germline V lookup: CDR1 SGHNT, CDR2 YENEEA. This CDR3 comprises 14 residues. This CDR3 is CASSPVSSYNEQFF. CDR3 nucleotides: TGTGCCAGCAGCCCCGTTAGCTCCTACAATGAGCAGTTCTTC.

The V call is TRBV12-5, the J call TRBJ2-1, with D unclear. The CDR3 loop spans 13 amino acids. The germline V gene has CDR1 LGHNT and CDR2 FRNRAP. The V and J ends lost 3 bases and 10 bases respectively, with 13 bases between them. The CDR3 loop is CASGLTVHSEQFF. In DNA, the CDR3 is TGTGCTAGTGGTTTAACTGTACATTCGGAGCAGTTCTTC.

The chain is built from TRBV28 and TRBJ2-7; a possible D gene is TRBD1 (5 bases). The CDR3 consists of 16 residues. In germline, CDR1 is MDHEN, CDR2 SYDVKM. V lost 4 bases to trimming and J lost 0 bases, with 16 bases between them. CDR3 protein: CASSWGRVGISYEQYF. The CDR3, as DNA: TGTGCCAGCAGTTGGGGCCGGGTAGGGATCTCCTACGAGCAGTACTTC.

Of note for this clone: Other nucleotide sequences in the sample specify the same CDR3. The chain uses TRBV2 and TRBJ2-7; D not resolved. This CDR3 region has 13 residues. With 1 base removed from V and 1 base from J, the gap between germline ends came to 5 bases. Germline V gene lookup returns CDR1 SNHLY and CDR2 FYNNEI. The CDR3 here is CASSEVVSYEQYF. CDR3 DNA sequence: TGTGCCAGCAGTGAAGTAGTTTCCTACGAGCAGTACTTC.

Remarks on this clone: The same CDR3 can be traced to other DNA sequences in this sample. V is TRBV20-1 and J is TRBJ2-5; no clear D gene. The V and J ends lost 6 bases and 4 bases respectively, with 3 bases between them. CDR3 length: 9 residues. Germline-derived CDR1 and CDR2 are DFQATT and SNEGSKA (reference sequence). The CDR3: CSAPETQYF. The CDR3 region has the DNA TGCAGTGCGCCAGAGACCCAGTACTTC.

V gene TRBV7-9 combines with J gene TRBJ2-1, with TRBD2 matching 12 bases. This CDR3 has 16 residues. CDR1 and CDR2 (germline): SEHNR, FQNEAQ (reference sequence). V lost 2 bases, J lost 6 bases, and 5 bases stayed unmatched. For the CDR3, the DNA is TGTGCCAGCAGCTTATCTAGCGGGAGGGTCCCCAATGAGCAGTTCTTC. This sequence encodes CASSLSSGRVPNEQFF.

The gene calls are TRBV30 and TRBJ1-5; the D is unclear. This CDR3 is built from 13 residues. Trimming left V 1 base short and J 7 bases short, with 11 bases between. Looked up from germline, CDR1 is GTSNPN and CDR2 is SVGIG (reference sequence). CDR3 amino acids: CAWSEESGQPQHF. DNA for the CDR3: TGTGCCTGGAGTGAGGAAAGTGGACAGCCCCAGCATTTT.

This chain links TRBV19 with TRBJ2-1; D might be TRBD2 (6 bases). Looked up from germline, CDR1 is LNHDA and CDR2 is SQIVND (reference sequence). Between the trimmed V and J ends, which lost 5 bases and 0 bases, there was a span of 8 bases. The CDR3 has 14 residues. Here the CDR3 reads CASSVAASYNEQFF. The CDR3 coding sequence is TGTGCCAGTAGTGTAGCGGCCTCCTACAATGAGCAGTTCTTC. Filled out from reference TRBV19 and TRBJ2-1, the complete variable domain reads DGGITQSPKYLFRKEGQNVTLSCEQNLNHDAMYWYRQDPGQGLRLIYYSQIVNDFQKGDIAEGYSVSREKKESFPLTVTSAQKNPTAFYLCASSVAASYNEQFFGPGTRLTVL.

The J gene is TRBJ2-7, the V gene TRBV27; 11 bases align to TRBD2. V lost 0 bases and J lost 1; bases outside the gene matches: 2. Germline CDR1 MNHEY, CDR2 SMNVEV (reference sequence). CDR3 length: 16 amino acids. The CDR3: CASSLSRTSGSYEQYF. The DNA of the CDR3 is TGTGCCAGCAGTTTATCCCGGACTAGCGGGTCCTACGAGCAGTACTTC.

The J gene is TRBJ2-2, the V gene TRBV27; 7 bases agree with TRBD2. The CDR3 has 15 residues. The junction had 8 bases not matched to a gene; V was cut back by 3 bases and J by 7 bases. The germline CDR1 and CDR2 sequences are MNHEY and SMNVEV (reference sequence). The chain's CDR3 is CASSLGVAGDGELFF. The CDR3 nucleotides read TGTGCCAGCAGTTTGGGGGTGGCGGGAGACGGGGAGCTGTTTTTT.

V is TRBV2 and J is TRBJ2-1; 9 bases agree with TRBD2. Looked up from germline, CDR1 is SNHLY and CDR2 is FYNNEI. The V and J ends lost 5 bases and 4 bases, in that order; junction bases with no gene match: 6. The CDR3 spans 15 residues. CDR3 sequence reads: CASSRREGLYNEQFF. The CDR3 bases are TGTGCCAGCAGTCGGCGGGAGGGACTTTACAATGAGCAGTTCTTC. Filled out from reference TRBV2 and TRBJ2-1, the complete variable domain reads EPEVTQTPSHQVTQMGQEVILRCVPISNHLYFYWYRQILGQKVEFLVSFYNNEISEKSEIFDDQFSVERPDGSNFTLKIRSTKLEDSAMYFCASSRREGLYNEQFFGPGTRLTVL.

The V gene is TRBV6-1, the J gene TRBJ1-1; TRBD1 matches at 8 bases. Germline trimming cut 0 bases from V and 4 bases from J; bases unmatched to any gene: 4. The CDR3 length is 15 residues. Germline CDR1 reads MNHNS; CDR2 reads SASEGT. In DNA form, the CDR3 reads TGTGCCAGCAGTGAAGCGGGGACAGGTTCCACTGAAGCTTTCTTT. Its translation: CASSEAGTGSTEAFF.